A selection of T cell receptor beta chains follows, all from one sample in a study of read filtering for tumor transcriptome and immune sequencing. In TCRdb, the reads were re-called with MiXCR into one record per CDR3 protein. The sample lists about 62,000 distinct CDR3 sequences; approximately 18% were seen once. Sequenced input: a population of CD138-negative cells sorted from bone marrow. These receptors were collected from a donor aged 40 or older with multiple myeloma. Each CDR3 is given with its conserved first and last residue. The D gene is left open where the match is weak. A clone size is listed for some rows: how often the clone was seen (once, few, many), or a class if it is expanded.

>TRBV20-1|TRBD2|TRBJ2-5|NA
TGCAGTGCGGGAGGGGCCCAAGAGACCCAGTACTTC
CSAGGAQETQYF
>TRBV5-6|NA|TRBJ2-3|NA
TGTGCCAGCAGCCCCGGACCGGGCACAGATACGCAGTATTTT
CASSPGPGTDTQYF
>TRBV6-1|NA|TRBJ2-6|many
TGTGCCAGCAGGAAGAACAGGGGAGGGCTCTCTGGGGCCAACGTCCTGACTTTC
CASRKNRGGLSGANVLTF
>TRBV3-1|NA|TRBJ2-3|many
TGTGCCAGCAGCTCATTCATAGCGGACACAGATACGCAGTATTTT
CASSSFIADTDTQYF
>TRBV12-3/TRBV12-4|NA|TRBJ1-1|many
TGTGCCAGCAGCTTAGACAGAACGAACACTGAAGCTTTCTTT
CASSLDRTNTEAFF
>TRBV12-3/TRBV12-4|TRBD2|TRBJ2-5|NA
TGTGCCAGCAGTTCCTCAAGCGGGGGGCATGAGACCCAGTACTTC
CASSSSSGGHETQYF
>TRBV4-1|NA|TRBJ2-1|many
TGCGCCAGCAGCCAAGATTTGGCAGGGCAGCGTGAGCAGTTCTTC
CASSQDLAGQREQFF
>TRBV28|NA|TRBJ2-5|NA
TGTGCCAGCAGTTTAGCCACGACCGGGGGTGAGACCCAGTACTTC
CASSLATTGGETQYF
>TRBV29-1|TRBD1|TRBJ2-1|many
TGCAGCGTTGAAGTCGCCGACAGGGAGAGATTCTACAATGAGCAGTTCTTC
CSVEVADRERFYNEQFF
>TRBV11-2|NA|TRBJ2-3|many
TGTGCCAGCAGCTTACACGGCACAGATACGCAGTATTTT
CASSLHGTDTQYF
>TRBV12-3/TRBV12-4|NA|TRBJ1-1|NA
TGTGCCAGCAGTCGGGGCAGGTCAAGGAACACTGAAGCTTTCTTT
CASSRGRSRNTEAFF
>TRBV10-2|NA|TRBJ1-4|many
TGCGCCAGCAGTGAAGCAACTAATGAAAAACTGTTTTTT
CASSEATNEKLFF
>TRBV11-2|NA|TRBJ1-6|NA
TGTGCCAGCAGCTTAAGGTATTCACCCCTCCACTTT
CASSLRYSPLHF
>TRBV20-1|TRBD1|TRBJ1-5|many
TGCAGTGCTTTGGACCGGGACAGGGGTTATCAGCCCCAGCATTTT
CSALDRDRGYQPQHF
>TRBV9|TRBD2|TRBJ2-3|few
TGTGCCAGTCGGGAGGGAGCTAGCCGGACAGATACGCAGTATTTT
CASREGASRTDTQYF
>TRBV27|NA|TRBJ1-5|many
TGTGCCAGCAGTTTGAAGGGAGAATATAGCAATCAGCCCCAGCATTTT
CASSLKGEYSNQPQHF
>TRBV5-1|TRBD2|TRBJ2-5|many
TGCGCCAGCAAGCGGGAGGGGATGATAGAGACCCAGTACTTC
CASKREGMIETQYF
>TRBV20-1|TRBD2|TRBJ2-7|many
TGCAGCGCTATAGCGGGGGACGGGGGCGTGCAGTACTTC
CSAIAGDGGVQYF
>TRBV20-1|NA|TRBJ2-3|many
TGCAGTGCTAGAGATAGGCAGCGGGTCCCGGTGGGCACAGATACGCAGTATTTT
CSARDRQRVPVGTDTQYF
>TRBV29-1|NA|TRBJ2-5|many
TGCAGCGACCTACTAGGGCAAGAGACCCAGTACTTC
CSDLLGQETQYF
>TRBV2|TRBD2|TRBJ2-3|many
TGTGCCGGCTTCGGCGGGGGTAGCACAGATACGCAGTATTTT
CAGFGGGSTDTQYF
>TRBV5-5|NA|TRBJ2-7|few
TGTGCCAGCAGCTTTAGGGCCAGGGGGGACGAGCAGTACTTC
CASSFRARGDEQYF
>TRBV20-1|TRBD1|TRBJ1-5|many
TGCAGTGCTAAGACAGGGGGCGGAGACGATAATCAGCCCCAGCATTTT
CSAKTGGGDDNQPQHF
>TRBV7-8|NA|TRBJ1-2|few
TGTGCCAGCAGCAGGACAGAAACCTATGGCTACACCTTC
CASSRTETYGYTF
>TRBV7-9|TRBD1|TRBJ2-4|NA
TGTGCCAGCAGCCCCTACTATGGACAGGCACTAGCCAAAAACATTCAGTACTTC
CASSPYYGQALAKNIQYF
>TRBV29-1|TRBD2|TRBJ2-5|many
TGCAGCGTTTCTTGGTTGGCTAGCGGAGATCAAGAGACCCAGTACTTC
CSVSWLASGDQETQYF
>TRBV20-1|NA|TRBJ2-6|medium-sized
TGCAGTGCTAGAGACCTCTTATCTGGGGCCAACGTCCTGACTTTC
CSARDLLSGANVLTF
>TRBV5-4|TRBD2|TRBJ2-1|many
TGTGCCAGCAGCAAGGGACTAGAGATCCCTGAGCAGTTCTTC
CASSKGLEIPEQFF
>TRBV29-1|NA|TRBJ1-1|NA
TGCAGCGTTGAGAAGGGGAACGGGAACACTGAAGCTTTCTTT
CSVEKGNGNTEAFF
>TRBV20-1|TRBD2|TRBJ2-1|many
TGCAGTGCTAGTGTGACTAGCGGGGGGGCCAGGGGGAATGAGCAGTTCTTC
CSASVTSGGARGNEQFF
>TRBV4-2|TRBD2|TRBJ2-1|NA
TGTGCCAGCAGCCCTCTTCGGGAGGGCCCGAATGAGCAGTTCTTC
CASSPLREGPNEQFF
>TRBV7-8|TRBD2|TRBJ2-3|many
TGTGCCAGCAGCTTTCGGACTAGCGGGGGGGGAGATACGCAGTATTTT
CASSFRTSGGGDTQYF
>TRBV7-3|TRBD1|TRBJ1-1|many
TGTGCCAGCAGCGCCACAGGGGGCAACACTGAAGCTTTCTTT
CASSATGGNTEAFF
>TRBV10-3|NA|TRBJ2-5|many
TGTGCCATCAGTTCCGGAACGCAAGAGACCCAGTACTTC
CAISSGTQETQYF
>TRBV19|TRBD1|TRBJ2-5|many
TGTGCCAGTAGTATACCCCGGACAGGGAAGGAAGAGACCCAGTACTTC
CASSIPRTGKEETQYF
>TRBV12-3/TRBV12-4|NA|TRBJ1-1|NA
TGTGCCAGCAGTCCTATGGGACCCACTGCAGCTTTCTTT
CASSPMGPTAAFF
>TRBV12-3/TRBV12-4|NA|TRBJ1-6|many
TGTGCCAGCAGCTCCGGGACTCGAGGTTCACCCCTCCACTTT
CASSSGTRGSPLHF
>TRBV10-3|NA|TRBJ2-6|many
TGTGCCATCAGTGACAGGGCTGGGGCCAACGTCCTGACTTTC
CAISDRAGANVLTF
>TRBV11-2|NA|TRBJ2-6|NA
TGTGCCAGCAGCCCAAGTACGTCTGGGGCCGACGTCCTGACTTTC
CASSPSTSGADVLTF
>TRBV4-1|NA|TRBJ2-3|many
TGCGCCAGCAGTAGTGTTAGTACAGATACGCAGTATTTT
CASSSVSTDTQYF
>TRBV5-1|NA|TRBJ2-5|few
TGCGCCAGCAGCCACTCGGGTGTCCGGGAGACCCAGTACTTC
CASSHSGVRETQYF
>TRBV6-6|NA|TRBJ1-1|many
TGTGCCAGCAGTTACTCGGGGGGGCTGGCTGAAGCTTTCTTT
CASSYSGGLAEAFF
>TRBV7-9|NA|TRBJ1-2|many
TGTGCCAGCAGCTTTAGGACTCTATCGCGCTACACCTTC
CASSFRTLSRYTF
>TRBV19|NA|TRBJ1-5|few
TGTGCCAGTAGTAGAGGTGGGGGCGGTCAGCCCCAGCATTTT
CASSRGGGGQPQHF
>TRBV20-1|TRBD2|TRBJ2-1|many
TGCAGTGCTAGTCGAGCGGGGGGGCCCAATGAGCAGTTCTTC
CSASRAGGPNEQFF
>TRBV4-1|NA|TRBJ2-4|NA
TGCGCCAGCAGCCAACCCGGTGTAGCCAAAAACATTCAGTACTTC
CASSQPGVAKNIQYF
>TRBV20-1|NA|TRBJ1-1|many
TGCAGTGCGACACCTCAATGGGGTGGGTTATTCACTGAAGCTTTCTTT
CSATPQWGGLFTEAFF
>TRBV20-1|NA|TRBJ2-5|many
TGCAGTGCTCCCTTCATGGGCCAAGAGACCCAGTACTTC
CSAPFMGQETQYF
>TRBV10-3|NA|TRBJ2-2|NA
TGTGCCATCAGTGGGTCGTCAGGGGCGAACGGGGAGCTGTTTTTT
CAISGSSGANGELFF
>TRBV7-3|TRBD1|TRBJ1-4|NA
TGTGCCGGCAGCTTACATGGACAGGGGACTGAAAAACTGTTTTTT
CAGSLHGQGTEKLFF
>TRBV9|NA|TRBJ2-1|NA
TGTGCCAGCAGCGTAGAAGGGGTCACTGAGCAGTTCTTC
CASSVEGVTEQFF
>TRBV5-1|NA|TRBJ2-4|few
TGCGCCAGCAGCGCACACCGGATTCAGTACTTC
CASSAHRIQYF
>TRBV28|NA|TRBJ2-4|many
TGTGCCAGCAGACCGGGACAAAGATTCACAGGGGCCAAAAACATTCAGTACTTC
CASRPGQRFTGAKNIQYF
>TRBV7-9|TRBD1|TRBJ2-2|many
TGTGCCAGCAGCTCCACAGGGGACGGCACCGGGGAGCTGTTTTTT
CASSSTGDGTGELFF
>TRBV7-9|TRBD1|TRBJ2-1|many
TGTGCCAGCAGCACGCGGGCACGGGACAGGGTCCCCAGTGAGCAGTTCTTC
CASSTRARDRVPSEQFF
>TRBV20-1|NA|TRBJ2-2|many
TGCAGTGCTAGAGATGGGCGCTTCTCAAACACCGGGGAGCTGTTTTTT
CSARDGRFSNTGELFF
>TRBV12-3/TRBV12-4|NA|TRBJ2-3|many
TGTGCCAGCAGTTTAATGGCGGGCTACACAGATACGCAGTATTTT
CASSLMAGYTDTQYF
>TRBV5-1|TRBD1|TRBJ1-5|many
TGCGCCAGCAGCTTGGCGGACAGGGGGCTCGTTCTATATGGCAATCAGCCCCAGCATTTT
CASSLADRGLVLYGNQPQHF
>TRBV11-2|TRBD1|TRBJ1-2|NA
TGTGCCAGCAGCTCACCGGGACAGGCTTATGGCTACACCTTC
CASSSPGQAYGYTF